The rows below give T cell receptor beta chains drawn from one sample of a study of blood T cell repertoires in COVID-19. The method was immunoSEQ multiplex PCR; TCRdb's version includes in-frame clones alone and lacks a portion of them. The data contain 100,000 to 140,000 clones, around 88% of them seen just once; the ten biggest clones take up around 6.5%. Sequenced sample: peripheral blood. Receptor source: a middle-aged man with active or convalescent COVID-19. Both conserved end residues are part of each CDR3. A D gene is named only where the DNA matches it firmly. Some rows have no size entry. The others give once, few or many, or a class for an expanded clone.

-,TRBJ2-1,-,TRBV11-2,TGTGCCAGCAGCTTAGATCGAGTCGGGCGGGCGTACAATGAGCAGTTCTTC,CASSLDRVGRAYNEQFF
-,TRBJ1-1,-,TRBV5-1,TGCGCCAGCAGGAATACAGGGAGCCTTATGAACACTGAAGCTTTCTTT,CASRNTGSLMNTEAFF
once,TRBJ1-2,-,TRBV30,TGTGCCTGGAGTTCTCCCGTTACACGTGGCTACACCTTC,CAWSSPVTRGYTF
-,TRBJ2-7,TRBD1,TRBV6-5,TGTGCCAGCAGTACCGGGACAGCCATACCCTGGGCGCACTTC,CASSTGTAIPWAHF
-,TRBJ2-5,TRBD1,TRBV7-2,TGTGCCAGCAGCGAGGGACAGGCGCAAGAGACCCAGTACTTC,CASSEGQAQETQYF
-,TRBJ2-2,TRBD1,TRBV5-6,TGTGCCAGCAGCCCTTTTGATGGACAGGGATACACCGGGGAGCTGTTTTTT,CASSPFDGQGYTGELFF
-,TRBJ2-5,-,TRBV30,TGTGCCTGGAGTGTAGGGGAAGAGACCCAGTACTTC,CAWSVGEETQYF
-,TRBJ2-7,-,TRBV28,TGTGCCAGCAGGGGGGGGACAGGCGGGTACGAGCAGTACTTC,CASRGGTGGYEQYF
-,TRBJ2-7,-,TRBV15,TGTGCCACCAGCAGGGGTGGACAGTTTTCCTACGAGCAGTACTTC,CATSRGGQFSYEQYF
-,TRBJ2-1,-,TRBV4-3,TGCGCCAGCAGCCAAGAGTCCAGTTCCTACAATGAGCAGTTCTTC,CASSQESSSYNEQFF
-,TRBJ1-4,-,TRBV6-5,TGTGCCAGCAGCCCCGAAGGGGGTCATGAAAAACTGTTTTTT,CASSPEGGHEKLFF
-,TRBJ1-4,-,TRBV25-1,TGTGCCACCCGGGAGGGGGAAACTAATGAAAAACTGTTTTTT,CATREGETNEKLFF
-,TRBJ1-6,TRBD1,TRBV6-5,TGTGCCAGCAGTTTAGGCGGGACAGTATATAATTCACCCCTCCACTTT,CASSLGGTVYNSPLHF
-,TRBJ1-1,-,TRBV28,TGTGCCAGCAGTTTAGACGGGGGGACTGAAGCTTTCTTT,CASSLDGGTEAFF
-,TRBJ2-1,TRBD2,TRBV7-9,TGTGCCAGCAGCCTTCGGGCCCCCGGGACTAAATCTGAGCAGTTCTTC,CASSLRAPGTKSEQFF
-,TRBJ1-1,TRBD1,TRBV18,TGTGCCAGCGCTTCCGGGACAGGGCGAAACACTGAAGCTTTCTTT,CASASGTGRNTEAFF
-,TRBJ2-1,-,TRBV28,TGTGCCAGCAGACTTACAGGGACGAACTACAATGAGCAGTTCTTC,CASRLTGTNYNEQFF
-,TRBJ1-1,TRBD1,TRBV28,TGTGCCAGCAGTTCCAGGGGACAGGGGATCACTGAAGCTTTCTTT,CASSSRGQGITEAFF
-,TRBJ1-4,-,TRBV18,TGTGCCAGCTCGACCGGCCAGGGGCGCGAAAAACTGTTTTTT,CASSTGQGREKLFF
-,TRBJ2-2,-,TRBV19,TGTGCCAGTAGTATTCCAGACGGGGAGCTGTTTTTT,CASSIPDGELFF
-,TRBJ2-5,TRBD2,TRBV28,TGTGCCAGCAGTTTTATCCGTGAGAGGGGACTAGCGGGAGCTCCGGGGGGAGAGACCCAGTACTTC,CASSFIRERGLAGAPGGETQYF
-,TRBJ1-3,-,TRBV11-2,TGTGCCAGCAGCTTAGACCAGGTCGCTGGAAACACCATATATTTT,CASSLDQVAGNTIYF
-,TRBJ1-1,-,TRBV2,TGTGCCAGCAGTGGGGCACCTGGTCCTGAAGCTTTCTTT,CASSGAPGPEAFF
-,TRBJ2-5,TRBD1,TRBV7-2,TGTGCCAGCAGCTTAATCACAGGGGAGTACGGGGAGACCCAGTACTTC,CASSLITGEYGETQYF
-,TRBJ2-3,-,TRBV3-1/TRBV3-2,TGTGCCAGCAGCCAAGAGGGGACACCAATTCGCACAGATACGCAGTATTTT,CASSQEGTPIRTDTQYF
-,TRBJ2-7,TRBD2,TRBV5-1,TGCGCCAGCAGCTCAAAAAGGACTAGCGGGAGTTACGAGCAGTACTTC,CASSSKRTSGSYEQYF
few,TRBJ2-7,-,TRBV5-1,TGCGCCAGCAGCTTCGCAGGGACCTACGAGCAGTACTTC,CASSFAGTYEQYF
-,TRBJ2-2,-,TRBV5-1,TGCGCCAGCAGCAGTACTAGCACCGGGGAGCTGTTTTTT,CASSSTSTGELFF
few,TRBJ2-3,-,TRBV15,TGTGCCACCAGCAGAGATCTACGGGGGAGCACAGATACGCAGTATTTT,CATSRDLRGSTDTQYF
-,TRBJ2-7,TRBD2,TRBV28,TGTGCCAGCAGTCCAGGACTAGCGGGTACCTACGAGCAGTACTTC,CASSPGLAGTYEQYF
once,TRBJ2-3,-,TRBV29-1,TGCAGCGTTGATGCCGGGTTTGGCGATACGCAGTATTTT,CSVDAGFGDTQYF
-,TRBJ2-7,TRBD1,TRBV18,TGTGCCAGCTCGACAGGGTACGAGCAGTACTTC,CASSTGYEQYF
-,TRBJ1-6,-,TRBV19,TGTGCCAGTAGTATAACAGTCGATAATTCACCCCTCCACTTT,CASSITVDNSPLHF
-,TRBJ1-2,-,TRBV2,TGTGCCAGCATCAACCGGGACACAGGCAACTATGGCTACACCTTC,CASINRDTGNYGYTF
-,TRBJ1-5,TRBD1,TRBV11-2,TGTGCCAGCAGCGGGGGGACAGGGGACAATCAGCCCCAGCATTTT,CASSGGTGDNQPQHF
-,TRBJ1-5,TRBD1,TRBV19,TGTGCCAGTAGTCTTCACCTGACAGGGGCCCTGAATCAGCCCCAGCATTTT,CASSLHLTGALNQPQHF
-,TRBJ2-7,TRBD2,TRBV27,TGTGCCAGCAGTAGAGATAGCGGGAGCCGACTTTTCCCCTCCGAGCAGTACTTC,CASSRDSGSRLFPSEQYF
-,TRBJ1-4,-,TRBV5-8,TGTGCCAGCAGCTTTCCGCCGGAGGATGAAAAACTGTTTTTT,CASSFPPEDEKLFF
-,TRBJ1-3,-,TRBV6-1,TGTGCCAGCAGTGAACAGGGGAGCTCTGGAAACACCATATATTTT,CASSEQGSSGNTIYF
once,TRBJ1-1,-,TRBV10-2,-,CYRCTIPMNTEAFF